This entry lists 27 T cell receptor beta chains sequenced from one sample in a study of cytomegalovirus exposure and HLA in healthy donors. This PCR relied on a set of 60 Vbeta primers and 13 Jbeta primers. Here immunoSEQ multiplex PCR was the method, and the copy in TCRdb shows in-frame clones only, minus some. The sample yields hundreds of thousands of clones, roughly two thirds seen once. What was sequenced was PBMCs. These receptors were taken from a female donor in good health and CMV-seronegative.

This chain uses TRBV5-1 with TRBJ2-2; TRBD2 matches 15 bases. Germline V gene data show CDR1 as SGHRS and CDR2 as YFSETQ. Trimming at V came to 3 bases and at J to 4 bases, leaving 13 bases not matched to a gene. The CDR3 totals 20 residues. For the CDR3, the DNA is TGCGCCAGCAGCTCAGAACCGGGACTAGCGGGAGGTGGCCGCACCGGGGAGCTGTTTTTT. Its protein product is CASSSEPGLAGGGRTGELFF.

The chain combines TRBV7-9 with TRBJ2-7, with a possible D match to TRBD1 (6 bases). The germline gives CDR1 SEHNR, CDR2 FQNEAQ (reference sequence). CDR3 length: 13 amino acids. The V and J ends lost 3 bases and 6 bases respectively, with 12 bases between them. The CDR3 spells CASSFPGTIEQYF. CDR3 DNA sequence: TGTGCCAGCAGCTTCCCCGGGACAATCGAGCAGTACTTC.

The count of this clone is one. This rearrangement joins TRBV6-6 to TRBJ2-1, with D perhaps matching TRBD2 (6 bases). V was trimmed by 6 bases and J by 4 bases, leaving 16 bases between them. Germline CDR1 and CDR2: MNHNY and SVGAGI (reference sequence). The CDR3 is made up of 15 amino acids. CDR3 bases: TGTGCCAGCAGCCGAGCGGGCGGTGGTTACAATGAGCAGTTCTTC. Protein sequence: CASSRAGGGYNEQFF.

This clone has only a few counts. The chain is built from TRBV27 and TRBJ2-5, with 7 bases matching TRBD2. V lost 4 bases and J lost 2; bases outside the gene matches: 4. The CDR3 is 14 residues long. CDR1 and CDR2 (germline): MNHEY, SMNVEV (reference sequence). CDR3 coding DNA: TGTGCCAGCAGTTATAGTAGCGGGCAAGAGACCCAGTACTTC. Translating it yields CASSYSSGQETQYF.

DNA for the CDR3: TGTGCCAGCACCACTGCCCGGTCGGGGGAGCTGTTTTTT. It encodes CASTTARSGELFF. This chain connects TRBV7-9 to TRBJ2-2; D not resolved. CDR1 is SEHNR, CDR2 FQNEAQ, per germline (reference sequence). The CDR3 loop spans 13 amino acids. V gave up 7 bases and J gave up 8 bases, with 14 bases separating them.

V gene TRBV6-5 combines with J gene TRBJ2-5; D possibly corresponds to TRBD2 (7 bases). TRBJ2-7 explains the end of the DNA better; the J call may be wrong. Germline CDR1 MNHEY, CDR2 SVGAGI. This CDR3 spans 15 amino acids. CDR3: CASSYAGADPYEQYF. DNA of the CDR3: TGTGCCAGCAGTTACGCGGGGGCAGACCCCTACGAGCAGTACTTC.

The chain is built from TRBV5-8 and TRBJ2-7; no clear D. CDR3 length: 13 residues. Trimming took off 7 bases at V and 2 bases at J, with 13 bases between the two ends. Germline V gene lookup returns CDR1 SGHTS and CDR2 YDEGEE. The CDR3 region is CASGLISPYEQYF. CDR3 in DNA: TGTGCCAGCGGTTTAATTAGTCCCTACGAGCAGTACTTC. Based on the CDR3 plus reference TRBV5-8 and TRBJ2-7, the full variable domain is EAGVTQSPTHLIKTRGQQATLRCSPISGHTSVYWYQQALGLGLQFLLWYDEGEERNRGNFPPRFSGRQFPNYSSELNVNALELEDSALYLCASGLISPYEQYFGPGTRLTVT.

Details on this clone: At one boundary the junction diverges from the germline segment, which might be a read error. The CDR3 sequence: CASTLTSGRSYNEQFF. The CDR3 nucleotides are TGTGCCAGCACCTTAACTAGCGGGAGATCTTACAATGAGCAGTTCTTC. The V gene is TRBV11-1, the J gene TRBJ2-1, with 11 bases aligning to TRBD2. The CDR3 has 16 residues. Germline CDR1 and CDR2: SGHAT and FQDESV (reference sequence).

CDR3 DNA sequence: TGTGCCAGTAGTATAGGAGGGAGTAACTATGGCTACACCTTC. Its translation is CASSIGGSNYGYTF. J is TRBJ1-2 and V is TRBV19, with D unclear. Germline values: CDR1 LNHDA, CDR2 SQIVND (reference sequence). The CDR3 loop spans 14 amino acids. V was clipped by 1 base and J by 1 base, with 7 bases between them.

This chain connects TRBV7-2 to TRBJ2-7; D is possibly TRBD2 (7 bases). Germline CDR1 SGHTA, CDR2 FQGNSA. V lost 5 bases to trimming and J lost 4 bases, with 12 bases between them. The length of the CDR3 is 13 residues. The CDR3 nucleotides are TGTGCCAGCAGCCAGGGAGGGGGGTACGAGCAGTACTTC. This translates into CASSQGGGYEQYF.

This chain links TRBV5-1 with TRBJ2-1, with D possibly being TRBD1 (6 bases). Trimming cost V 4 bases and J 2 bases, with 19 bases left between them. The CDR3 sequence is 17 residues long. Per germline, CDR1 SGHRS and CDR2 YFSETQ. The CDR3 coding sequence is TGCGCCAGCAGCCTTTACCTCACAGGGCTTACCTACAATGAGCAGTTCTTC. This gives the protein CASSLYLTGLTYNEQFF. The whole variable domain, filled in from reference TRBV5-1 and TRBJ2-1, reads KAGVTQTPRYLIKTRGQQVTLSCSPISGHRSVSWYQQTPGQGLQFLFEYFSETQRNKGNFPGRFSGRQFSNSRSEMNVSTLELGDSALYLCASSLYLTGLTYNEQFFGPGTRLTVL.

The chain combines TRBV28 with TRBJ2-7; no clear D. Trimming stripped 3 bases from V and 1 base from J, with 7 bases between. The CDR3 is 13 residues long. Germline V gives CDR1 MDHEN, CDR2 SYDVKM. This chain's CDR3 is CASSFGLSYEQYF. For the CDR3, the DNA is TGTGCCAGCAGTTTTGGGCTGTCCTACGAGCAGTACTTC.

The V and J genes are TRBV7-9 and TRBJ2-7; possible D gene TRBD1, 5 bases. Germline V CDR1 and CDR2: SEHNR, FQNEAQ (reference sequence). The CDR3 totals 17 residues. V was trimmed by 5 bases and J by 1 base, leaving 21 bases between them. The CDR3 protein is CASSGTGERGYSYEQYF. The CDR3, as DNA: TGTGCCAGCAGCGGAACAGGAGAGAGAGGTTATTCCTACGAGCAGTACTTC. Full variable domain (rest looked up from reference TRBV7-9 and TRBJ2-7): DTGVSQNPRHKITKRGQNVTFRCDPISEHNRLYWYRQTLGQGPEFLTYFQNEAQLEKSRLLSDRFSAERPKGSFSTLEIQRTEQGDSAMYLCASSGTGERGYSYEQYFGPGTRLTVT.

The CDR3 DNA reads as TGTGCCAGCAGTTCAACTAGCAATGAGCAGTTCTTC. Its protein is CASSSTSNEQFF. The chain joins TRBV6-5 to TRBJ2-1; a weak D match, TRBD2 (5 bases). The V end was cut by 4 bases, the J end by 6 bases, with 7 bases between. CDR1 and CDR2 from the germline V gene are MNHEY and SVGAGI. The CDR3 loop spans 12 amino acids.

J is TRBJ1-5 and V is TRBV12-2. TRBV12-2 is designated a pseudogene. The CDR3 runs 15 residues. The CDR3 bases are TGTGCAAGTCGACCCACCCCGGGAAGCAATCAGCCCCAGCATTTT. It yields the protein CASRPTPGSNQPQHF.

CDR3 sequence (DNA): TGTGCCAGCAGCGTAGAGACAGGGGAGAACACCATATATTTT. Protein sequence: CASSVETGENTIYF. The chain recombines TRBV9 with TRBJ1-3; 8 nucleotides agree with TRBD1. This CDR3 contains 14 residues. V lost 0 bases and J lost 7; bases outside the gene matches: 3. Germline values: CDR1 SGDLS, CDR2 YYNGEE.

This clone is a singleton in its sample. The chain combines TRBV5-1 with TRBJ2-7; TRBD1 aligns across 7 bases. This CDR3 spans 13 amino acids. Germline V gene data show CDR1 as SGHRS and CDR2 as YFSETQ. With V trimmed by 9 bases and J by 6 bases, 12 bases remained unmatched. CDR3 DNA: TGCGCCACGACAGTCGAGACAGGGCGCGAGCAGTACTTC. Protein sequence: CATTVETGREQYF. The variable domain in full, completed from reference TRBV5-1 and TRBJ2-7, reads KAGVTQTPRYLIKTRGQQVTLSCSPISGHRSVSWYQQTPGQGLQFLFEYFSETQRNKGNFPGRFSGRQFSNSRSEMNVSTLELGDSALYLCATTVETGREQYFGPGTRLTVT.

The rearrangement links TRBV6-5 to TRBJ2-3; tentative D call: TRBD2 (5 bases). Germline CDR1 and CDR2: MNHEY and SVGAGI. The CDR3 covers 11 residues. Here the CDR3 reads CRVWETDTQYF. The CDR3 DNA reads as TGTCGCGTATGGGAGACAGATACGCAGTATTTT.

The chain uses TRBV6-5 and TRBJ1-3, with 7 bases that match TRBD1. Germline V gene lookup returns CDR1 MNHEY and CDR2 SVGAGI. This CDR3 comprises 16 residues. V lost 4 bases and J lost 0; bases outside the gene matches: 6. Here the CDR3 DNA reads TGTGCCAGCAGTTCCTACAGGGGAGACTCTGGAAACACCATATATTTT. Translating it yields CASSSYRGDSGNTIYF.

The chain recombines TRBV11-3 with TRBJ2-1; the match to TRBD2 covers 11 bases. The CDR3 length is 15 residues. CDR1 and CDR2 from the germline V gene are SGHNT and YENEEA. The J segment lost 14 bases and the V segment lost 4 bases, leaving 13 bases of the junction unmatched. CDR3 in amino acids: CASSSVGLAGGGKFF. The CDR3 bases are TGTGCCAGCAGCTCAGTCGGCCTAGCGGGAGGCGGTAAGTTCTTC.

The chain combines TRBV7-9 with TRBJ2-3; TRBD2 matches at 13 bases. The germline gives CDR1 SEHNR, CDR2 FQNEAQ (reference sequence). The CDR3 runs to 17 residues. Trimming at V came to 7 bases and at J to 0 bases, leaving 7 bases not matched to a gene. The CDR3, as DNA: TGTGCCAGCATCTCAGGACTAGCGGGGGCTAGCACAGATACGCAGTATTTT. Its protein is CASISGLAGASTDTQYF.

This clone has a handful of counts. The chain links TRBV27 to TRBJ1-2; D not certain. The length of the CDR3 is 17 residues. Trimming stripped 1 base from V and 7 bases from J, with 22 bases between. Germline CDR1 is MNHEY and CDR2 is SMNVEV (reference sequence). In DNA form, the CDR3 reads TGTGCCAGCAGTTTATGGCCTCAAAACAAGGGCGAGGGTGGCTACACCTTC. This translates into CASSLWPQNKGEGGYTF.

This chain joins TRBV15 and TRBJ2-1, with D hard to call. Germline V gene sequence: CDR1 LNHNV, CDR2 YYDKDF (reference sequence). V was trimmed by 3 bases and J by 13 bases, leaving 16 bases between them. The CDR3 consists of 13 residues. Here the CDR3 DNA reads TGTGCCACCAGCAGCTTGGGCCAAGAGACCCAGTTCTTC. It codes for CATSSLGQETQFF.

This sequence joins TRBV5-4 and TRBJ2-2; D is possibly TRBD1 (6 bases). Trimming cost V 3 bases and J 5 bases, with 14 bases left between them. CDR1 SGHNT and CDR2 YYREEE come from the germline V gene (reference sequence). The CDR3 sequence is 15 residues long. The CDR3 coding sequence is TGTGCCAGCAGCTCCGGCAGGGGTGGGACCGGGGAGCTGTTTTTT. Protein: CASSSGRGGTGELFF. The entire variable domain, with the rest obtained from reference TRBV5-4 and TRBJ2-2, is as follows: ETGVTQSPTHLIKTRGQQVTLRCSSQSGHNTVSWYQQALGQGPQFIFQYYREEENGRGNFPPRFSGLQFPNYSSELNVNALELDDSALYLCASSSGRGGTGELFFGEGSRLTVL.

V usage is TRBV2 and J usage is TRBJ2-7; 8 bases agree with TRBD2. The V gene's germline CDR1 is SNHLY and CDR2 FYNNEI. CDR3 length: 13 amino acids. V lost 7 bases to trimming and J lost 1 base; unmatched junction nucleotides: 3. The CDR3 sequence: CASTREVSYEQYF. The CDR3 region has the DNA TGTGCCAGCACGCGGGAGGTGTCCTACGAGCAGTACTTC.

This sequence joins TRBV11-2 and TRBJ2-2; perhaps TRBD1 as D (6 bases). The germline V gene has CDR1 SGHAT and CDR2 FQNNGV. V lost 2 bases, J lost 2 bases, and 9 bases lay in between. The CDR3 covers 15 residues. The CDR3: CASSLQGINTGELFF. The CDR3 DNA follows: TGTGCCAGCAGCTTACAGGGGATTAACACCGGGGAGCTGTTTTTT.

The gene calls are TRBV6-5 and TRBJ1-1, with a possible D match to TRBD1 (6 bases). This CDR3 spans 14 amino acids. Germline CDR1 is MNHEY and CDR2 is SVGAGI. V gave up 2 bases and J gave up 4 bases, with 11 bases separating them. The CDR3 protein is CASSYGGIGTEAFF. The CDR3 region has the DNA TGTGCCAGCAGTTACGGGGGCATTGGCACTGAAGCTTTCTTT.